What follows are 5 T cell receptor beta chains derived from one specimen sequenced in a study of blood T cell repertoires in COVID-19. Sequenced by immunoSEQ multiplex PCR; TCRdb stores in-frame clones only, minus some. This table holds approximately 21,000 clones, around 90% found once. The sample comprised peripheral blood. The source of these receptors is a human donor with active COVID-19. The donor label of this sample is uncertain.

This clone was observed once. The rearrangement uses TRBV5-1 and TRBJ2-7; 7 bases fit TRBD2. The CDR3 is 16 amino acids. Trimming took 4 bases from V and 5 from J; bases not matched to a gene: 15. CDR1 SGHRS and CDR2 YFSETQ come from the germline V gene. CDR3 sequence reads: CASSPNHSGSGNEQYF. The DNA for the CDR3 is TGCGCCAGCAGCCCAAATCATAGCGGGTCTGGCAACGAGCAGTACTTC.

In this sample, this clone turned up once. V and J are TRBV11-2 and TRBJ1-1; weak D call: TRBD1 (5 bases). The CDR3 contains 16 residues. The germline CDR1 and CDR2 sequences are SGHAT and FQNNGV. V lost 5 bases, J lost 1 base, and 17 bases lay in between. In DNA form, the CDR3 reads TGTGCCAGCAGCCCCCGGGCGGGACTCCCGAACACTGAAGCTTTCTTT. This sequence encodes CASSPRAGLPNTEAFF. Looking up the rest from reference TRBV11-2 and TRBJ1-1 gives the full variable domain: EAGVAQSPRYKIIEKRQSVAFWCNPISGHATLYWYQQILGQGPKLLIQFQNNGVVDDSQLPKDRFSAERLKGVDSTLKIQPAKLEDSAVYLCASSPRAGLPNTEAFFGQGTRLTVV.

This clone is medium-sized by share. The chain has TRBV7-9 and TRBJ2-2; unclear D gene. The CDR3 consists of 16 residues. Germline CDR1 is SEHNR and CDR2 is FQNEAQ (reference sequence). Deletions cut 4 bases from V and 0 bases from J, with 12 bases between. This chain's CDR3 is CASSWSLAANTGELFF. CDR3 coding DNA: TGTGCCAGCAGCTGGTCCCTGGCAGCGAACACCGGGGAGCTGTTTTTT.

The CDR3 protein is CASSASTGKTEAFF. The CDR3 region has the DNA TGTGCCAGCAGCGCTTCAACAGGGAAGACTGAAGCTTTCTTT. The rearrangement joins TRBV9 to TRBJ1-1; possible D gene TRBD1, 6 bases. Looked up from germline, CDR1 is SGDLS and CDR2 is YYNGEE. Trimming removed 3 bases at V and 5 bases at J, with 14 bases between. This CDR3 spans 14 amino acids.

This clone has a handful of counts. The V and J genes are TRBV28 and TRBJ2-5, with a weak D call TRBD2 (6 bases). Germline values: CDR1 MDHEN, CDR2 SYDVKM. V was cut by 4 bases and J by 2 bases, with 17 bases left in between. This CDR3 is built from 16 residues. CDR3 loop: CASSSKQLAGQETQYF. DNA of the CDR3: TGTGCCAGCAGTTCAAAACAACTAGCAGGACAAGAGACCCAGTACTTC.